These 23 T cell receptor beta chains came from one sample sequenced in a study of blood T cell repertoires in COVID-19. Only in-frame clones appear in the TCRdb table, and some are missing; sequencing was by immunoSEQ multiplex PCR. The sample comprises roughly 70,000 clones, roughly 70% of which are singletons, and roughly 23% rests with the top ten. Sequenced: peripheral blood. Source of these receptors: a man in his fifties or sixties with acute or convalescent COVID-19.

The chain carries TRBV5-1 and TRBJ2-1, with 10 bases matching TRBD2. Unmatched junction bases numbered 4, after V lost 2 bases and J lost 5 bases. The CDR3 is 15 amino acids. The germline V gene encodes CDR1 SGHRS and CDR2 YFSETQ. The CDR3 nucleotides read TGCGCCAGCAGCTTCCAAGGACTAGCGGACAATGAGCAGTTCTTC. This encodes CASSFQGLADNEQFF.

In DNA, the CDR3 is TGTGCCAGCAGCTTGGTAATGAGTCTGTCAGATACGCAGTATTTT. It specifies CASSLVMSLSDTQYF. The V and J genes are TRBV5-8 and TRBJ2-3; D is ambiguous. Per germline, CDR1 SGHTS and CDR2 YDEGEE. Between the trimmed V and J ends, which lost 0 bases and 4 bases, there was a span of 12 bases. The CDR3 has 15 residues.

V gene TRBV7-9 combines with J gene TRBJ2-5, with 7 bases aligning to TRBD1. With V trimmed by 5 bases and J by 5 bases, 8 bases remained unmatched. The CDR3 is made up of 14 amino acids. Per the germline V gene, CDR1 is SEHNR and CDR2 is FQNEAQ (reference sequence). The CDR3 sequence is CASSPLNRGETQYF. Written as DNA, the CDR3 is TGTGCCAGCAGCCCCCTAAACAGGGGCGAGACCCAGTACTTC.

The rearrangement joins TRBV6-6 to TRBJ1-1; possible D gene TRBD1, 5 bases. CDR3 length: 13 residues. Trimming removed 6 bases at V and 3 bases at J, with 11 bases between. Germline V gene sequence: CDR1 MNHNY, CDR2 SVGAGI (reference sequence). In DNA, the CDR3 is TGTGCCAGCAGCCGGGGGGGGTACACTGAAGCTTTCTTT. This codes for CASSRGGYTEAFF.

This chain joins TRBV12-3 or TRBV12-4 and TRBJ2-7; D perhaps matches TRBD1 (6 bases). Trimming removed 7 bases from V and 1 base from J, with 11 bases in between. The CDR3 is 13 residues long. The CDR3 region has the DNA TGTGCCAGCACCAAAGGACAGTCCTACGAGCAGTACTTC. Its protein product is CASTKGQSYEQYF.

The chain couples TRBV3-1 (or the pseudogene TRBV3-2) to TRBJ1-6; D gene ambiguous. Per germline, CDR1 LGHDT and CDR2 YNNKEL (reference sequence). V lost 1 base, J lost 4 bases, and 8 bases lay in between. The CDR3 runs 15 residues. The CDR3 DNA is TGTGCCAGCAGCCAAGGGAGTCTATATAATTCACCCCTCCACTTT. This translates into CASSQGSLYNSPLHF.

The chain carries TRBV19 and TRBJ2-7; D remains unclear. This CDR3 comprises 14 residues. V gave up 6 bases and J gave up 5 bases, with 17 bases separating them. The germline CDR1 and CDR2 sequences are LNHDA and SQIVND (reference sequence). The CDR3 loop reads CASSSRSVRHEQYV. CDR3 bases: TGTGCCAGTAGCTCCAGAAGTGTGCGGCACGAGCAGTACGTC.

This clone was detected only a few times. This chain uses TRBV7-9 with TRBJ1-2; D is perhaps TRBD1 (6 bases). Germline V CDR1 and CDR2: SEHNR, FQNEAQ (reference sequence). This CDR3 is 12 amino acids long. Trimming stripped 7 bases from V and 5 bases from J, with 11 bases between. The CDR3 is CASTPQGYGYTF. CDR3 bases: TGTGCCAGCACCCCGCAGGGGTATGGCTACACCTTC.

The rearrangement uses TRBV5-1 and TRBJ2-1, with TRBD1 matching 9 bases. The junction had 12 bases not matched to a gene; V was cut back by 3 bases and J by 8 bases. CDR3 length equals 16 residues. The V gene's germline CDR1 is SGHRS and CDR2 YFSETQ. The CDR3 DNA follows: TGCGCCAGCAGCTGGACCGCGGGACAGGGACTCGATGAGCAGTTCTTC. This encodes CASSWTAGQGLDEQFF.

The chain joins TRBV19 to TRBJ2-5; 8 nucleotides match TRBD1. Germline CDR1 and CDR2: LNHDA and SQIVND (reference sequence). V was clipped by 5 bases and J by 7 bases; unmatched bases: 9. The CDR3 runs to 14 residues. CDR3 residues: CASSPVGQVVTQYF. The CDR3 DNA is TGTGCCAGTAGTCCCGTGGGACAGGTAGTGACCCAGTACTTC.

This rearrangement joins TRBV7-3 to TRBJ2-1, with D possibly being TRBD2 (5 bases). This CDR3 contains 13 residues. The ends were cut back, 5 bases at V and 5 bases at J, with 10 bases in the middle. The germline V gene has CDR1 SGHTA and CDR2 FQGTGA. Here the CDR3 reads CASSPDGDNEQFF. For the CDR3, the DNA is TGTGCCAGCAGCCCGGACGGGGACAATGAGCAGTTCTTC.

The chain is built from TRBV7-9 and TRBJ1-2, with 8 bases lining up with TRBD1. This CDR3 is built from 13 residues. Germline CDR1 is SEHNR and CDR2 is FQNEAQ (reference sequence). V shed 1 base, J shed 6 bases, and the junction held 1 base outside the gene matches. This CDR3 reads CASSLEDRDGYTF. The CDR3 nucleotides read TGTGCCAGCAGCTTAGAGGACAGGGATGGCTACACCTTC. The variable domain in full, with the rest retrieved from reference TRBV7-9 and TRBJ1-2, is DTGVSQNPRHKITKRGQNVTFRCDPISEHNRLYWYRQTLGQGPEFLTYFQNEAQLEKSRLLSDRFSAERPKGSFSTLEIQRTEQGDSAMYLCASSLEDRDGYTFGSGTRLTVV.

The chain carries TRBV28 and TRBJ2-6; D perhaps matches TRBD1 (5 bases). Germline V gives CDR1 MDHEN, CDR2 SYDVKM. Trimming left V 5 bases short and J 0 bases short, with 8 bases between. The CDR3 loop spans 15 amino acids. CDR3 sequence (DNA): TGTGCCAGCAGTCGAGACAGCTCTGGGGCCAACGTCCTGACTTTC. It is translated as CASSRDSSGANVLTF.

This clone has a single count. The gene calls are TRBV6-5 and TRBJ2-5; D remains ambiguous. The CDR3 extends over 13 amino acids. The germline V gene has CDR1 MNHEY and CDR2 SVGAGI. The V end lost 5 bases, the J end lost 5 bases, and 12 bases lay between the germline ends. The CDR3 reads CASSPPERETQYF. CDR3 nucleotides: TGTGCCAGCAGTCCGCCGGAGAGGGAGACCCAGTACTTC.

The chain joins TRBV24-1 to TRBJ2-1; D not certain. V dropped 4 bases and J dropped 6 bases, with 18 bases sitting between them. Germline-derived CDR1 and CDR2 are KGHDR and SFDVKD. CDR3 length: 16 residues. As DNA, the CDR3 is TGTGCCACCAGTGAGTCAGATTTGGTCTTTGTCAATGAGCAGTTCTTC. Protein product: CATSESDLVFVNEQFF.

The gene calls are TRBV5-1 and TRBJ2-5, with a possible D match to TRBD2 (6 bases). The CDR3 extends over 17 amino acids. V dropped 3 bases and J dropped 5 bases, with 23 bases sitting between them. Germline V gives CDR1 SGHRS, CDR2 YFSETQ. For the CDR3, the DNA is TGCGCCAGCAGCTCGACCCCCGGAGCTCTAGGAGGGGAGACCCAGTACTTC. Its protein product is CASSSTPGALGGETQYF.

With regard to this clone: A much larger clone differs from this one at a single base, so this may be a read error. This CDR3 is also generated by other DNA sequences in the sample. The CDR3: CASSLPSTDTQYF. CDR3 DNA sequence: TGTGCCAGCAGCTTACCTAGCACAGATACGCAGTATTTT. The V gene is TRBV7-2, the J gene TRBJ2-3; D is ambiguous. Trimming pared 2 bases from V and 0 bases from J, leaving 3 bases between. Germline values: CDR1 SGHTA, CDR2 FQGNSA. The CDR3 covers 13 residues. The full variable domain, its missing parts supplied by reference TRBV7-2 and TRBJ2-3, is GAGVSQSPSNKVTEKGKDVELRCDPISGHTALYWYRQSLGQGLEFLIYFQGNSAPDKSGLPSDRFSAERTGGSVSTLTIQRTQQEDSAVYLCASSLPSTDTQYFGPGTRLTVL.

The chain employs TRBV19 and TRBJ2-5, with 11 bases that match TRBD2. Trimming at V came to 5 bases and at J to 1 base, leaving 3 bases not matched to a gene. The CDR3 loop spans 15 amino acids. Germline loops: CDR1 LNHDA, CDR2 SQIVND (reference sequence). The CDR3, as DNA: TGTGCCAGTAGTTCGGGACTAGCGGTCCAAGAGACCCAGTACTTC. As protein: CASSSGLAVQETQYF.

The chain couples TRBV27 to TRBJ2-1, with 9 bases identical to TRBD2. The CDR3 sequence is 15 residues long. V dropped 7 bases and J dropped 2; count of bases not matched to a gene: 6. Germline V gene lookup returns CDR1 MNHEY and CDR2 SMNVEV (reference sequence). The CDR3 DNA sequence: TGTGCCAGCACGTCGGCGGGAGGGCCCTACAATGAGCAGTTCTTC. This codes for CASTSAGGPYNEQFF.

The rearrangement joins TRBV2 to TRBJ2-3; D is undetermined. The CDR3 extends over 14 amino acids. Germline V gene data show CDR1 as SNHLY and CDR2 as FYNNEI. Trimming removed 8 bases at V and 0 bases at J, with 12 bases between. CDR3 in DNA: TGTGCCAGCGAGACGGCGACTAGCACAGATACGCAGTATTTT. Amino acid sequence: CASETATSTDTQYF.

The genes are TRBV2 and TRBJ2-5; D is possibly TRBD2 (5 bases). The CDR3 consists of 15 residues. The V gene's germline CDR1 is SNHLY and CDR2 FYNNEI. V was shortened by 4 bases and J by 2 bases, with 14 bases between the two germline ends. The CDR3, as DNA: TGTGCCAGCAGTGCCCGGGCAGGAGGTCAAGAGACCCAGTACTTC. Translated: CASSARAGGQETQYF.

This clone was seen more than once but under ten times. This chain joins TRBV7-9 and TRBJ2-1; 12 nucleotides agree with TRBD2. The CDR3 is 16 residues long. The germline V gene has CDR1 SEHNR and CDR2 FQNEAQ (reference sequence). With 5 bases clipped from V and 7 bases from J, the junction kept 9 bases outside the gene matches. CDR3 in amino acids: CASSPRLAGDLNEQFF. The CDR3 bases are TGTGCCAGCAGCCCTAGACTAGCGGGAGATCTAAATGAGCAGTTCTTC.

The gene calls are TRBV7-9 and TRBJ2-2; the D gene is possibly TRBD1 (6 bases). V gave up 5 bases and J gave up 4 bases, with 11 bases separating them. Germline lookup yields CDR1 SEHNR and CDR2 FQNEAQ (reference sequence). This CDR3 contains 14 residues. The CDR3, as DNA: TGTGCCAGCAGCCCCGTAGGGGGCACCGGGGAGCTGTTTTTT. Translating it yields CASSPVGGTGELFF. Variable domain in full (rest from reference TRBV7-9 and TRBJ2-2): DTGVSQNPRHKITKRGQNVTFRCDPISEHNRLYWYRQTLGQGPEFLTYFQNEAQLEKSRLLSDRFSAERPKGSFSTLEIQRTEQGDSAMYLCASSPVGGTGELFFGEGSRLTVL.